Below, 10 T cell receptor beta chains from the same sample are listed, as sequenced in a study of T cells and Merkel cell carcinoma outcomes. The assay was immunoSEQ multiplex PCR, and TCRdb's table has in-frame clones only and misses some. The sample yields around 2,100 clones, around 90% seen once. Specimen: tumor tissue from Merkel cell carcinoma. The receptors shown here come from a human donor with Merkel cell carcinoma.

CDR3 sequence (DNA): TGTGCCAGCAGCCCCCGTGCTCTAGCCCGTTACGAGCAGTACTTC. This gives the protein CASSPRALARYEQYF. The chain employs TRBV7-2 and TRBJ2-7, with D perhaps TRBD2 (5 bases). Germline loops: CDR1 SGHTA, CDR2 FQGNSA. Trimming pared 5 bases from V and 4 bases from J, leaving 18 bases between. The CDR3 is made up of 15 amino acids.

This clone was recorded once. The chain combines TRBV7-8 with TRBJ1-3, with TRBD1 as a possible D gene (5 bases). Trimming took off 1 base at V and 3 bases at J, with 7 bases between the two ends. The CDR3 is 14 amino acids. CDR1 is SGHVS, CDR2 FQNEAQ, per germline. The CDR3 bases are TGTGCCAGCAGCTTAGGGGGGTTTGGAAACACCATATATTTT. Translating it yields CASSLGGFGNTIYF. Full variable domain (outside the CDR3, taken from reference TRBV7-8 and TRBJ1-3): GAGVSQSPRYKVAKRGQDVALRCDPISGHVSLFWYQQALGQGPEFLTYFQNEAQLDKSGLPSDRFFAERPEGSVSTLKIQRTQQEDSAVYLCASSLGGFGNTIYFGEGSWLTVV.

V gene TRBV11-3 combines with J gene TRBJ2-1; weak D call: TRBD2 (5 bases). The CDR3 has 13 amino acids. The germline V gene encodes CDR1 SGHNT and CDR2 YENEEA. With 1 base removed from V and 6 bases from J, the gap between germline ends came to 7 bases. The CDR3 sequence is CASSLASFNEQFF. In nucleotides, the CDR3 is TGTGCCAGCAGCTTAGCTAGCTTCAATGAGCAGTTCTTC. Combining the CDR3 with reference TRBV11-3 and TRBJ2-1 gives the whole variable domain EAGVVQSPRYKIIEKKQPVAFWCNPISGHNTLYWYLQNLGQGPELLIRYENEEAVDDSQLPKDRFSAERLKGVDSTLKIQPAELGDSAVYLCASSLASFNEQFFGPGTRLTVL.

The chain has TRBV10-3 and TRBJ2-5; no clear D gene. The CDR3 contains 14 residues. Trimming stripped 0 bases from V and 5 bases from J, with 10 bases between. Germline values: CDR1 ENHRY, CDR2 SYGVKD. CDR3 sequence: CAISESIGSETQYF. In DNA form, the CDR3 reads TGTGCCATCAGTGAGTCGATTGGCTCCGAGACCCAGTACTTC.

The chain has TRBV7-6 and TRBJ2-3; D is possibly TRBD2 (5 bases). The CDR3 runs to 16 residues. CDR1 and CDR2 (germline): SGHVS, FNYEAQ. V lost 0 bases and J lost 4, with 14 bases in between. The CDR3 DNA is TGTGCCAGCAGCTTAGCCGGGGTAGATTTGGCAGATACGCAGTATTTT. This encodes CASSLAGVDLADTQYF.

This sequence joins TRBV18 and TRBJ1-4; D is possibly TRBD1 (6 bases). The V gene's germline CDR1 is KGHSH and CDR2 LQKENI. V lost 6 bases, J lost 2 bases, and 16 bases lay in between. CDR3 length: 16 residues. The CDR3 loop is CASSHEPQGTNEKLFF. CDR3 DNA: TGTGCCAGCTCTCACGAGCCTCAGGGGACTAATGAAAAACTGTTTTTT.

As to this clone: A junction end diverges from the germline sequence, so it may reflect a read error. The rearrangement uses TRBV30 and TRBJ2-7, with 10 bases aligning to TRBD1. The CDR3 is 11 amino acids. Germline V gene sequence: CDR1 GTSNPN, CDR2 SVGIG (reference sequence). The CDR3 sequence is CAWSTGTGVSF. The CDR3, as DNA: TGTGCCTGGAGCACCGGGACAGGGGTTTCCTTC.

V gene TRBV7-2 combines with J gene TRBJ2-7; 9 positions match TRBD1. V shed 6 bases, J shed 3 bases, and the junction held 9 bases outside the gene matches. Germline loops: CDR1 SGHTA, CDR2 FQGNSA. This CDR3 is 15 amino acids long. CDR3 nucleotide sequence: TGTGCCAGCAGTCAGACCGGGACAGGGCTCTACGAGCAGTACTTC. As protein: CASSQTGTGLYEQYF.

This chain uses TRBV4-2 with TRBJ1-2; weak D call: TRBD1 (6 bases). The germline V and J ends were trimmed by 4 bases and 8 bases, with 17 bases remaining between them. This CDR3 contains 14 residues. The germline V gene has CDR1 LGHNA and CDR2 YNFKEQ. CDR3 bases: TGTGCCAGCAGCCTAAGGGGGACTGGAGTGGGCTACACCTTC. It translates to CASSLRGTGVGYTF.

This clone was detected once. CDR3 in DNA: TGTGCCAGCACAGGAAACAGGGAAGAGACCCAGTACTTC. Residues: CASTGNREETQYF. This chain links TRBV18 with TRBJ2-5; D may be TRBD1 (6 bases). Looked up from germline, CDR1 is KGHSH and CDR2 is LQKENI. This CDR3 has 13 residues. Trimming removed 8 bases from V and 3 bases from J, with 13 bases in between.